This T cell receptor beta chain was retrieved from a study of OX40 agonist ivuxolimab in advanced cancers. Overall study: Intravenous ivuxolimab was administered to patients every 2 weeks at 0.01 to 10 mg/kg. Dose-escalation cases comprised hepatocellular carcinoma, melanoma, renal cell or head and neck cancer.

Data came from immunoSEQ multiplex PCR; TCRdb stores just in-frame clones and leaves some out. Altogether 90,000 to 100,000 clones are present, around 85% being singletons, with the ten largest covering approximately 0.54%. CDR3 length: 19 residues. Germline CDR1 is WNHNN and CDR2 is SYGVQD (reference sequence). V was clipped by 6 bases and J by 0 bases; unmatched bases: 15. The TCR comes from an adult with an advanced solid tumor such as melanoma, head and neck, liver or kidney cancer. This chain links TRBV10-1 with TRBJ1-5, with TRBD1 identical over 9 bases. The starting material was CD4+ or CD8+ T cells sorted from blood, obtained in a trial of the OX40 agonist ivuxolimab. CDR3 DNA sequence: TGCGCCAGCAGCTGGACAGGGGATCCCGAGGGGTATAGCAATCAGCCCCAGCATTTT. Translated: CASSWTGDPEGYSNQPQHF.